This T cell receptor (beta chain) stems from a study of Graves' ophthalmopathy and Graves' hyperthyroidism. The germline V gene has CDR1 MNHNS and CDR2 SASEGT. The CDR3 covers 15 residues. This clonotype has only a few counts. Sequence at one end of the junction differs from germline and may be a read error. CDR3 regions of TCR beta were amplified from RNA transcripts. HTBI-primed first-round RT-PCR preceded second-round multiplex PCR. TCRdb passed the multiplex PCR reads through MiXCR, listing each CDR3 protein once. Seen here are 620,000 or so distinct CDR3 sequences, 20% to 25% observed once, and the top ten hold about 6.6%.

This TCR came from a woman between 18 and 30 years old with stable Graves' hyperthyroidism. Some clones in this sample may be carry-over from other donors' samples. Sequencing was performed on peripheral blood. The chain has TRBV6-1 and TRBJ2-2, with D perhaps matching TRBD1 (5 bases). The CDR3 sequence is CAGSEARAGWAELFF. Written as DNA, the CDR3 is TGTGCCGGCAGTGAAGCCCGGGCAGGGTGGGCGGAGCTGTTTTTT.